The 32 T cell receptor beta chains reported below all come from one sample, sequenced in a study of regulatory T cells in long-lasting Graves disease. Time point described: newly diagnosed GD, antithyroid drugs for less than 3 months. With RNA extracted from PBMCs as input, the TCR library was made. Sequencing libraries for TCR beta were prepared with iRepertoire HTBI primers and Arm-PCR of CDR3 regions. TCRdb re-called the multiplex PCR reads with MiXCR, one entry per CDR3 protein. The data contain about 400,000 distinct CDR3 sequences, roughly 16% of them seen just once; the ten biggest clones take up over 20%. The input for sequencing was peripheral blood mononuclear cells (PBMCs), taken at new diagnosis, from a patient treated with antithyroid drugs. The receptor set was obtained from a female donor with Graves disease.

This clonotype was seen at least ten times. The chain is built from TRBV27 and TRBJ1-1; D gene unclear. Germline V CDR1 and CDR2: MNHEY, SMNVEV (reference sequence). The CDR3 covers 14 residues. The V end lost 8 bases, the J end lost 3 bases, and 16 bases lay between the germline ends. CDR3 residues: CASRRGEADTEAFF. CDR3 sequence (DNA): TGTGCCAGCCGCCGCGGGGAGGCCGACACTGAAGCTTTCTTT.

This clonotype has at least ten counts. The chain uses TRBV6-1 and TRBJ1-6; D is perhaps TRBD1 (6 bases). The CDR3 loop spans 14 amino acids. Germline CDR1 is MNHNS and CDR2 is SASEGT. The V end lost 6 bases, the J end lost 10 bases, and 16 bases lay between the germline ends. CDR3 region: CASRTGQLGSPLHF. In DNA, the CDR3 is TGTGCCAGCAGAACGGGACAACTAGGGTCACCCCTCCACTTT.

This clonotype was recorded at least ten times. V is TRBV30 and J is TRBJ2-1; tentatively, D is TRBD2 (5 bases). The CDR3 is made up of 16 amino acids. V dropped 3 bases and J dropped 0 bases, with 15 bases sitting between them. CDR1 and CDR2 from the germline V gene are GTSNPN and SVGIG (reference sequence). The CDR3 DNA reads TGTGCCTGGAGCTTTACTGGGAGCCTCTCCTACAATGAGCAGTTCTTC. Translating it yields CAWSFTGSLSYNEQFF.

In its sample, this clonotype was seen many times. The gene calls are TRBV19 and TRBJ1-1; no reliable D call. Germline CDR1 is LNHDA and CDR2 is SQIVND (reference sequence). CDR3 size: 13 residues. V was shortened by 10 bases and J by 6 bases, with 18 bases between the two germline ends. CDR3 residues: CATNRAHNAEAFF. The DNA of the CDR3 is TGTGCCACCAACCGGGCCCATAACGCTGAAGCTTTCTTT.

In this sample, this clonotype turned up many times. The chain recombines TRBV6-2 or TRBV6-3 with TRBJ2-1, with TRBD2 matching 7 bases. The trim removed 0 bases at V and 0 bases at J, leaving 11 bases unmatched. CDR1 is MNHEY, CDR2 SVGEGT, per germline. The CDR3 is 19 residues long. The CDR3 DNA sequence: TGTGCCAGCAGTTACTCGGGGGGGACCCTTGCCATCTCCTACAATGAGCAGTTCTTC. This codes for CASSYSGGTLAISYNEQFF.

This clonotype was found many times. The chain couples TRBV4-2 to TRBJ2-7, with D perhaps matching TRBD1 (5 bases). V lost 2 bases and J 3 bases, leaving 23 bases between the germline ends. CDR3 length equals 18 residues. From germline, CDR1 is LGHNA and CDR2 YNFKEQ. The DNA of the CDR3 is TGTGCCAGCAGCCAATCAGGGTCGGCCGACATACCCAACTACGAGCAGTACTTC. This sequence encodes CASSQSGSADIPNYEQYF.

This clonotype has a count of ten or more. This chain links TRBV7-2 with TRBJ2-1, with D unclear. Germline V gene lookup returns CDR1 SGHTA and CDR2 FQGNSA. The CDR3 contains 16 residues. V gave up 5 bases and J gave up 1 base, with 15 bases separating them. The CDR3: CASSLRLVGSYNEQFF. The DNA for the CDR3 is TGTGCCAGCAGCCTAAGACTTGTTGGATCCTACAATGAGCAGTTCTTC.

The sample holds many counts of this clonotype. The chain carries TRBV2 and TRBJ2-2; D gene uncertain. This CDR3 region has 17 residues. Trimming took off 6 bases at V and 3 bases at J, with 20 bases between the two ends. CDR1 and CDR2 from the germline V gene are SNHLY and FYNNEI. This CDR3 is CASSPSPPDGYTGELFF. In DNA form, the CDR3 reads TGTGCCAGCAGCCCCTCCCCCCCTGACGGATACACCGGGGAGCTGTTTTTT. Full variable domain (missing parts from reference TRBV2 and TRBJ2-2): EPEVTQTPSHQVTQMGQEVILRCVPISNHLYFYWYRQILGQKVEFLVSFYNNEISEKSEIFDDQFSVERPDGSNFTLKIRSTKLEDSAMYFCASSPSPPDGYTGELFFGEGSRLTVL.

This clonotype was counted ten times or more. The V call is TRBV4-1, the J call TRBJ1-5, with D possibly TRBD1 on 5 matching bases. The CDR3 is 18 amino acids. Trimming stripped 1 base from V and 3 bases from J, with 19 bases between. Germline CDR1 reads MGHRA; CDR2 reads YSYEKL. CDR3 region: CASSQGWGDRGVNQPQHF. The CDR3 region has the DNA TGCGCCAGCAGCCAAGGGTGGGGAGATAGGGGCGTCAATCAGCCCCAGCATTTT.

CDR3: CASSGQGDSGNTIYF. The CDR3 nucleotides read TGTGCCAGCAGCGGACAGGGCGACTCTGGAAACACCATATATTTT. The rearrangement joins TRBV9 to TRBJ1-3, with 7 bases fitting TRBD1. This CDR3 has 15 amino acids. Germline lookup yields CDR1 SGDLS and CDR2 YYNGEE. After removal of 3 bases from V and 0 bases from J, the junction contained 3 bases not matched to a gene.

This clonotype was detected ten times or more. The genes are TRBV11-2 and TRBJ2-1, with TRBD2 matching over 12 bases. With V trimmed by 5 bases and J by 1 base, 6 bases remained unmatched. Germline V gene sequence: CDR1 SGHAT, CDR2 FQNNGV. The CDR3 totals 17 residues. The CDR3 sequence: CASSPRTSGVSYNEQFF. CDR3 DNA: TGTGCCAGCAGCCCACGGACTAGCGGGGTGTCCTACAATGAGCAGTTCTTC.

This clonotype was seen ten or more times. The chain carries TRBV6-2 or TRBV6-3 and TRBJ1-2; a possible D gene is TRBD1 (6 bases). V lost 4 bases and J 4 bases, leaving 13 bases between the germline ends. There are 14 residues in the CDR3. Germline V gene sequence: CDR1 MNHEY, CDR2 SVGEGT. CDR3 bases: TGTGCCAGCAGTTGGACAGACCTTCCCTATGGCTACACCTTC. Its protein product is CASSWTDLPYGYTF.

This sequence joins TRBV11-1 and TRBJ2-7, with TRBD1 identical over 9 bases. V was pared by 6 bases and J by 0 bases, with 6 bases of the junction left unmatched. The CDR3 totals 15 residues. Germline loops: CDR1 SGHAT, CDR2 FQDESV (reference sequence). The CDR3 bases are TGTGCCAGCAGAAGGGACAGGGCGCACTCCTACGAGCAGTACTTC. This codes for CASRRDRAHSYEQYF.

This clonotype was seen ten or more times. The gene calls are TRBV7-8 and TRBJ2-1; 10 bases are shared with TRBD2. From germline, CDR1 is SGHVS and CDR2 FQNEAQ. Trimming took 5 bases from V and 8 from J; bases not matched to a gene: 15. This CDR3 spans 17 amino acids. The CDR3 protein is CASSPTQSLAGVDEQFF. The CDR3 DNA is TGTGCCAGCAGCCCCACCCAATCTCTAGCGGGAGTCGATGAGCAGTTCTTC.

The table lists this clonotype with a few counts. The chain employs TRBV13 and TRBJ2-5; D ambiguous. CDR3 length equals 13 residues. From germline, CDR1 is PRHDT and CDR2 FYEKMQ (reference sequence). Trimming took 3 bases from V and 2 from J, leaving 7 bases between them. The CDR3: CASSFGQQETQYF. The CDR3 DNA follows: TGTGCCAGCAGCTTTGGGCAGCAAGAGACCCAGTACTTC.

This clonotype was detected many times. The genes are TRBV3-1 and TRBJ2-5, with TRBD1 identical over 7 bases. Germline CDR1 reads LGHDT; CDR2 reads YNNKEL (reference sequence). The J segment lost 2 bases and the V segment lost 4 bases, leaving 4 bases of the junction unmatched. This CDR3 spans 14 amino acids. The CDR3 spells CASSRTGPQETQYF. In DNA form, the CDR3 reads TGTGCCAGCAGCCGGACAGGTCCTCAAGAGACCCAGTACTTC.

This chain uses TRBV7-9 with TRBJ2-3, with unresolved D. Germline V gives CDR1 SEHNR, CDR2 FQNEAQ (reference sequence). This CDR3 is 14 amino acids long. Trimming pared 1 base from V and 6 bases from J, leaving 11 bases between. The CDR3 loop reads CASSLGSVADTQYF. The CDR3 DNA is TGTGCCAGCAGCTTAGGGTCTGTTGCGGATACGCAGTATTTT.

This clonotype has at least ten counts. V gene TRBV12-3 or TRBV12-4 combines with J gene TRBJ2-7; tentatively, D is TRBD2 (7 bases). The CDR3 consists of 16 residues. The germline V and J ends were trimmed by 6 bases and 0 bases, with 18 bases remaining between them. The CDR3 sequence is CASSPRGGRSSYEQYF. CDR3 in DNA: TGTGCCAGCAGCCCAAGGGGGGGGAGGAGCTCCTACGAGCAGTACTTC.

This clonotype was detected many times. The gene calls are TRBV28 and TRBJ2-7, with 12 nucleotides matching TRBD1. Trimming took 4 bases from V and 3 from J; bases not matched to a gene: 4. This CDR3 region has 15 residues. Looked up from germline, CDR1 is MDHEN and CDR2 is SYDVKM. CDR3 DNA: TGTGCCAGCAGTTCAGGGACAGGGGGCAACTACGAGCAGTACTTC. Protein product: CASSSGTGGNYEQYF. Together with reference TRBV28 and TRBJ2-7, the CDR3 gives the full variable domain: DVKVTQSSRYLVKRTGEKVFLECVQDMDHENMFWYRQDPGLGLRLIYFSYDVKMKEKGDIPEGYSVSREKKERFSLILESASTNQTSMYLCASSSGTGGNYEQYFGPGTRLTVT.

In its sample, this clonotype was seen many times. The chain has TRBV11-2 and TRBJ1-1, with D unresolved. The CDR3 has 15 residues. The ends were cut back, 2 bases at V and 4 bases at J, with 14 bases in the middle. Germline V gene data show CDR1 as SGHAT and CDR2 as FQNNGV. The CDR3 DNA is TGTGCCAGCAGCTTAAATCGGGTTTCGAGCACTGAAGCTTTCTTT. Encoded protein: CASSLNRVSSTEAFF.

This clonotype has a count of ten or more. This sequence joins TRBV2 and TRBJ2-7; a weak D match, TRBD2 (6 bases). The CDR3 is made up of 17 amino acids. The germline V and J ends were trimmed by 7 bases and 3 bases, with 25 bases remaining between them. CDR1 and CDR2 (germline): SNHLY, FYNNEI. DNA of the CDR3: TGTGCCAGCATTAGGTGGATCGTCGAGGGAGGCCTCTACGAGCAGTACTTC. This sequence encodes CASIRWIVEGGLYEQYF. Full variable domain (remainder filled in from reference TRBV2 and TRBJ2-7): EPEVTQTPSHQVTQMGQEVILRCVPISNHLYFYWYRQILGQKVEFLVSFYNNEISEKSEIFDDQFSVERPDGSNFTLKIRSTKLEDSAMYFCASIRWIVEGGLYEQYFGPGTRLTVT.

This clonotype has at least ten counts. V gene TRBV12-5 combines with J gene TRBJ1-1, with D possibly TRBD1 on 5 matching bases. The CDR3 has 15 residues. Trimming cost V 4 bases and J 1 base, with 13 bases left between them. Per germline, CDR1 LGHNT and CDR2 FRNRAP. The CDR3 nucleotides read TGTGCTAGTGGTTCCACGGGGGGGGGGAACACTGAAGCTTTCTTT. Its protein product is CASGSTGGGNTEAFF.

This clonotype was detected ten times or more. The chain links TRBV28 to TRBJ2-7; 14 positions match TRBD2. This CDR3 region has 19 residues. Losses at the gene ends were 4 bases for V and 7 bases for J; bases not matched to a gene: 18. Looked up from germline, CDR1 is MDHEN and CDR2 is SYDVKM. The CDR3 loop is CASSSPTGTSGRIRGEQYF. The CDR3 DNA is TGTGCCAGCAGTTCGCCCACCGGGACTAGCGGGAGAATCCGGGGGGAGCAGTACTTC.

This clonotype was seen many times. The rearrangement links TRBV2 to TRBJ2-5; maybe TRBD2 (5 bases). CDR1 and CDR2 (germline): SNHLY, FYNNEI. The CDR3 length is 12 residues. V lost 8 bases and J lost 0, with 7 bases in between. As DNA, the CDR3 is TGTGCCAGCGGACTTGACCAAGAGACCCAGTACTTC. Residues: CASGLDQETQYF.

This clonotype was detected only a few times. This chain uses TRBV5-1 with TRBJ1-6; no clear D. V was pared by 1 base and J by 7 bases, with 18 bases between. The CDR3 loop spans 17 amino acids. Germline V gene data show CDR1 as SGHRS and CDR2 as YFSETQ. The CDR3 loop is CASSLTYGQYGNSPLHF. The DNA of the CDR3 is TGCGCCAGCAGCTTGACTTACGGCCAGTACGGCAATTCACCCCTCCACTTT. Together with reference TRBV5-1 and TRBJ1-6, the CDR3 gives the full variable domain: KAGVTQTPRYLIKTRGQQVTLSCSPISGHRSVSWYQQTPGQGLQFLFEYFSETQRNKGNFPGRFSGRQFSNSRSEMNVSTLELGDSALYLCASSLTYGQYGNSPLHFGNGTRLTVT.

In its sample, this clonotype was seen a few times. This chain connects TRBV6-2 or TRBV6-3 to TRBJ2-4; D not certain. The CDR3 is 17 amino acids. V shed 4 bases and J shed 0 bases, with 16 bases lying between them. CDR1 MNHEY and CDR2 SVGEGT come from the germline V gene. Here the CDR3 DNA reads TGTGCCAGCAGTTGGCCCACCGGGCGGCTAGCCAAAAACATTCAGTACTTC. Residues: CASSWPTGRLAKNIQYF.

Comments on this clonotype: A read error may explain this, as a much larger clone is one base away. The chain links TRBV12-3 or TRBV12-4 to TRBJ2-7; 8 bases map to TRBD2. With V trimmed by 8 bases and J by 5 bases, 11 bases remained unmatched. The length of the CDR3 is 14 residues. In DNA, the CDR3 is TGTGCCAGCCGTAAAGCGGGAGTGCCTAACGAGCAGTACTTC. Translation: CASRKAGVPNEQYF.

As concerns this clonotype: This may stem from a read error, because a much larger clone lies one nucleotide away. The chain has TRBV27 and TRBJ2-3; D not resolved. V lost 1 base and J lost 8, with 31 bases in between. CDR3 length: 20 residues. Per the germline V gene, CDR1 is MNHEY and CDR2 is SMNVEV (reference sequence). The CDR3 loop reads CASSLWPPIASLPEPGTQYF. The DNA for the CDR3 is TGTGCCAGCAGTTTATGGCCCCCTATCGCTTCCCTCCCTGAACCAGGTACGCAGTATTTT.

This clonotype came up a few times. V is TRBV5-1 and J is TRBJ2-3; the D gene is possibly TRBD2 (6 bases). CDR3 length equals 14 residues. Trimming took off 3 bases at V and 2 bases at J, with 10 bases between the two ends. Per germline, CDR1 SGHRS and CDR2 YFSETQ. The DNA for the CDR3 is TGCGCCAGCAGCTCTCTAGCGAACACAGATACGCAGTATTTT. Encoded protein: CASSSLANTDTQYF.

At least ten counts were recorded for this clonotype. The gene calls are TRBV27 and TRBJ1-2; D unresolved. Trimming removed 8 bases from V and 4 bases from J, with 17 bases in between. This CDR3 is built from 14 residues. The germline CDR1 and CDR2 sequences are MNHEY and SMNVEV (reference sequence). The CDR3, as DNA: TGTGCCAGCTCCTTGGGGAGGGAATCCTATGGCTACACCTTC. Translated: CASSLGRESYGYTF.

This clonotype appeared many times. The rearrangement joins TRBV3-1 to TRBJ1-1; D is unclear. There are 15 residues in the CDR3. Germline V gene lookup returns CDR1 LGHDT and CDR2 YNNKEL (reference sequence). Trimming took off 0 bases at V and 5 bases at J, with 13 bases between the two ends. Here the CDR3 reads CASSQEIGGRTEAFF. For the CDR3, the DNA is TGTGCCAGCAGCCAAGAGATAGGAGGGAGGACTGAAGCTTTCTTT. Full variable domain (remainder filled in from reference TRBV3-1 and TRBJ1-1): DTAVSQTPKYLVTQMGNDKSIKCEQNLGHDTMYWYKQDSKKFLKIMFSYNNKELIINETVPNRFSPKSPDKAHLNLHINSLELGDSAVYFCASSQEIGGRTEAFFGQGTRLTVV.

The chain couples TRBV27 to TRBJ2-1; 10 nucleotides match TRBD1. Judging by the DNA end, TRBJ2-5 fits better; the J call may be wrong. This CDR3 has 16 amino acids. Germline assignment: CDR1 MNHEY and CDR2 SMNVEV (reference sequence). The CDR3 DNA follows: TGTGCCAGCAGTTTACGGGTGACAGGGGGCCGGGAGACCCAGTACTTC. This translates into CASSLRVTGGRETQYF.